This record concerns one T cell receptor beta chain sequence. Its cognate antigen is unknown. The data originate from a study of cytomegalovirus exposure and HLA in healthy donors. Study results and caveats: Some V segments could not be told apart, so they were left out, TRBV6-2 and TRBV6-3 among them. Among immune exposure information, only CMV serostatus was available. Overall, roughly 160 TCR beta chains were annotated as cytomegalovirus-associated.

Trimming cost V 4 bases and J 6 bases; bases outside gene matches: 8. This CDR3 comprises 15 residues. CDR1 is SGHTA and CDR2 is FQGNSA in the germline V gene. PCR involved 60 Vbeta and 13 Jbeta primers. This table comes from immunoSEQ multiplex PCR, and its TCRdb copy is limited to in-frame clones, with some not included. This table has around 39,000 clones, 77% appearing once. V usage is TRBV7-2 and J usage is TRBJ1-5; 8 bases align to TRBD1. Input material: PBMCs. This sequence was found in a man between 25 and 39 years old in good health and CMV-seronegative. The CDR3, as DNA: TGTGCCAGCAGCTATAGACAGGGGATAGGTCAGCCCCAGCATTTT. Its protein is CASSYRQGIGQPQHF.